A selection of T cell receptor beta chains follows, all from one sample in a study of Ad26.COV2.S vaccination and SARS-CoV-2 variants. Profiled with immunoSEQ multiplex PCR; TCRdb holds only in-frame clones, not every one. The table records over 250,000 clones, 70% to 90% of them present only once. The starting material was peripheral blood, obtained in a trial of Ad26.COV2.S vaccine versus placebo. The receptor set was obtained from a person aged 18-60 years who received the Ad26.COV2.S COVID-19 vaccine or a placebo. CDR3s include the opening cysteine and the closing phenylalanine or tryptophan. A D gene is named only where the DNA matches it firmly. The size of a clone is reported for some rows only, either as once, few or many, or as a class for expanded clones.

D | J | size | V | CDR3 | DNA
TRBD1 | TRBJ1-6 | NA | TRBV4-2 | CASSQDLTGGYSPLHF | TGTGCCAGCAGCCAAGATCTGACAGGGGGCTATTCACCCCTCCACTTT
TRBD1 | TRBJ1-5 | once | TRBV6-5 | CATSDRGYGPQHF | TGTGCCACCTCGGACAGGGGGTATGGGCCCCAGCATTTT
NA | TRBJ2-2 | NA | TRBV5-4 | CASSRRGGELFF | TGTGCCAGCAGCCGGAGAGGCGGGGAGCTGTTTTTT
NA | TRBJ1-3 | NA | TRBV7-9 | CASSYGGNTIYF | TGTGCCAGCAGCTACGGAGGAAACACCATATATTTT
NA | TRBJ2-1 | NA | TRBV11-2 | CASSSQGRVKANEQFF | TGTGCCAGCAGCTCCCAGGGGAGGGTGAAGGCCAATGAGCAGTTCTTC
NA | TRBJ2-1 | NA | TRBV7-9 | CASTSGDNEQFF | TGTGCCAGCACCTCGGGAGACAATGAGCAGTTCTTC
TRBD2 | TRBJ2-5 | NA | TRBV5-1 | CASSPGLGGETQYF | TGCGCCAGCAGCCCGGGATTGGGAGGGGAGACCCAGTACTTC
NA | TRBJ2-7 | NA | TRBV21-1 | CASSYSGLHEQYF | TGTGCCAGCAGTTATAGCGGGCTCCACGAGCAGTACTTC
NA | TRBJ2-1 | NA | TRBV4-2 | CASSQLPLGSGPNEQFF | TGTGCCAGCAGCCAGTTGCCCCTGGGGAGCGGACCGAATGAGCAGTTCTTC
NA | TRBJ1-5 | NA | TRBV19 | CASRTSEAQGVNQPQHF | TGTGCCAGTAGGACCTCGGAGGCGCAGGGAGTCAATCAGCCCCAGCATTTT
TRBD2 | TRBJ2-7 | NA | TRBV28 | CASSTGTSGYEQYF | TGTGCCAGCAGTACCGGGACTAGCGGCTACGAGCAGTACTTC
TRBD2 | TRBJ2-3 | NA | TRBV4-3 | CASSQDSASGGPFSTDTQYF | TGCGCCAGCAGCCAAGATAGTGCTAGCGGGGGCCCCTTTTCCACAGATACGCAGTATTTT
NA | TRBJ1-3 | once | TRBV29-1 | CSVGGAAGNTIYF | TGCAGCGTGGGGGGCGCAGCTGGAAACACCATATATTTT
NA | TRBJ1-1 | NA | TRBV7-2 | CASSSTRTVGAFF | TGTGCCAGCAGCTCCACTAGGACAGTTGGAGCTTTCTTT
NA | TRBJ2-3 | NA | TRBV29-1 | CSVGQTNPKVDTQYF | TGCAGCGTTGGCCAGACCAACCCTAAGGTAGATACGCAGTATTTT
TRBD1 | TRBJ2-3 | NA | TRBV11-1 | CASSYDRVTDTQYF | TGTGCCAGCAGCTATGACAGGGTAACAGATACGCAGTATTTT
NA | TRBJ2-1 | NA | TRBV18 | CASSAQGANEQFF | TGTGCCAGCTCGGCCCAGGGTGCAAATGAGCAGTTCTTC
NA | TRBJ1-2 | NA | TRBV5-4 | CASSPVGSPYGYTF | TGTGCCAGCAGCCCCGTGGGCAGTCCCTATGGCTACACCTTC
NA | TRBJ1-1 | NA | TRBV20-1 | CSASSMTLKTEAFF | TGCAGTGCTAGTTCGATGACGCTTAAAACTGAAGCTTTCTTT
NA | TRBJ1-2 | NA | TRBV27 | CASTLRAGYGYTF | TGTGCCAGCACCCTAAGGGCGGGCTATGGCTACACCTTC
NA | TRBJ1-4 | NA | TRBV7-9 | CASGYVVPEKLFF | TGTGCCAGCGGATACGTCGTCCCCGAAAAACTGTTTTTT
TRBD1 | TRBJ1-5 | NA | TRBV18 | CASSTDRGSQPQHF | TGTGCCAGCTCAACGGACAGGGGAAGTCAGCCCCAGCATTTT
NA | TRBJ1-2 | NA | TRBV28 | CASCEGLGYGYTF | TGTGCCAGCTGTGAGGGGCTTGGATATGGCTACACCTTC
NA | TRBJ1-2 | NA | TRBV15 | CATSRDQGGVGGYTF | TGTGCCACCAGCAGAGATCAGGGAGGGGTGGGAGGCTACACCTTC
NA | TRBJ1-3 | NA | TRBV30 | CAWSREEKARNTIYF | TGTGCCTGGAGTCGTGAGGAAAAGGCTCGGAACACCATATATTTT
NA | TRBJ1-2 | NA | TRBV14 | CASSPDRNYGYTF | TGTGCCAGCAGCCCGGACAGAAACTATGGCTACACCTTC
NA | TRBJ2-3 | NA | TRBV27 | CASSLQDTDTQYF | TGTGCCAGCAGTTTACAGGACACAGATACGCAGTATTTT
NA | TRBJ1-2 | NA | TRBV2 | CASSSRTESINYGYTF | TGTGCCAGCAGTTCCCGGACGGAAAGCATTAACTATGGCTACACCTTC
TRBD1 | TRBJ1-5 | NA | TRBV24-1 | CATSVWTGALFNQPQHF | TGTGCCACCAGTGTCTGGACAGGGGCCCTCTTTAATCAGCCCCAGCATTTT
TRBD1 | TRBJ1-1 | NA | TRBV6-2/TRBV6-3 | CASSQQGQGRTEAFF | TGTGCCAGCAGCCAACAGGGACAGGGAAGGACTGAAGCTTTCTTT
NA | TRBJ2-1 | NA | TRBV11-2 | CASSLAGTNEQFF | TGTGCCAGCAGCTTAGCCGGCACCAATGAGCAGTTCTTC
NA | TRBJ2-1 | NA | TRBV18 | CASSPAIQAKNEQFF | TGTGCCAGCTCACCCGCTATTCAGGCGAAAAATGAGCAGTTCTTC
TRBD1 | TRBJ1-1 | NA | TRBV7-9 | CASSLAGQGRAFF | TGTGCCAGCAGCTTAGCGGGACAGGGTCGAGCTTTCTTT
NA | TRBJ1-1 | NA | TRBV7-8 | CASRRSVSTEAFF | TGTGCCAGCAGGAGGAGTGTGAGCACTGAAGCTTTCTTT
NA | TRBJ1-2 | NA | TRBV6-6 | CASGESYGYTF | TGTGCCAGCGGGGAGAGTTATGGCTACACCTTC
TRBD1 | TRBJ2-7 | once | TRBV5-1 | CASSQGQPSFEQYF | TGCGCCAGCAGCCAGGGACAGCCCAGCTTCGAGCAGTACTTC
NA | TRBJ2-7 | NA | TRBV7-9 | CASSPKIRLAVPLHEQYF | TGTGCCAGCAGCCCTAAAATCCGACTGGCAGTGCCCCTCCACGAGCAGTACTTC
NA | TRBJ1-1 | NA | TRBV6-2/TRBV6-3 | CASSSGGLDTEAFF | TGTGCCAGCAGTTCCGGGGGGCTCGACACTGAAGCTTTCTTT
TRBD1 | TRBJ1-6 | NA | TRBV6-5 | CASSETGARALHF | TGTGCCAGCAGCGAGACAGGGGCTAGGGCCCTCCACTTT
TRBD1 | TRBJ1-2 | NA | TRBV10-3 | CAISERDSANYGYTF | TGTGCCATCAGTGAGAGGGACAGCGCTAACTATGGCTACACCTTC